These 11 T cell receptor beta chains were all obtained from the same sample, sequenced in a study of T-cell memory formation after mild COVID-19. TCRdb ran MiXCR on the 5' RACE reads and lists one entry per CDR3 protein. The sample records 550,000 to 600,000 distinct CDR3 sequences, approximately 15% being singletons. The source material was PBMCs or a T cell subset sorted from them (not recorded which). All receptors come from an adult woman who had mild COVID-19 (a few samples of this study predate the infection). Cell type and time point are not known.

The DNA for the CDR3 is TGCGCCAGCAGCCAGACAGGTCCATACGAGCAGTACTTC. Its translation is CASSQTGPYEQYF. V and J are TRBV5-1 and TRBJ2-7, with a possible D match to TRBD1 (6 bases). The CDR3 totals 13 residues. Germline assignment: CDR1 SGHRS and CDR2 YFSETQ. V was pared by 4 bases and J by 4 bases, with 12 bases between.

The CDR3: CASSFTGTGAHEQYF. The CDR3 DNA reads as TGTGCCAGCAGTTTTACCGGGACAGGGGCTCACGAGCAGTACTTC. The chain links TRBV12-3 or TRBV12-4 to TRBJ2-7; 10 nucleotides match TRBD1. V dropped 3 bases and J dropped 5; count of bases not matched to a gene: 7. The CDR3 spans 15 residues.

This clonotype has only a few counts. The chain combines TRBV30 with TRBJ2-1, with D perhaps TRBD1 or TRBD2 (5 bases each). The CDR3 runs to 13 residues. Germline CDR1 GTSNPN, CDR2 SVGIG (reference sequence). Trimming removed 3 bases at V and 12 bases at J, with 18 bases between. CDR3 in amino acids: CAWSAELRGGQFF. CDR3 bases: TGTGCCTGGAGCGCGGAGCTACGTGGGGGGCAGTTCTTC. Variable domain in full (rest from reference TRBV30 and TRBJ2-1): SQTIHQWPATLVQPVGSPLSLECTVEGTSNPNLYWYRQAAGRGLQLLFYSVGIGQISSEVPQNLSASRPQDRQFILSSKKLLLSDSGFYLCAWSAELRGGQFFGPGTRLTVL.

This clonotype was detected ten times or more. The chain uses TRBV5-1 and TRBJ1-1, with a weak D call TRBD1 (6 bases). The length of the CDR3 is 14 residues. Germline CDR1 and CDR2: SGHRS and YFSETQ. The ends were cut back, 0 bases at V and 7 bases at J, with 13 bases in the middle. In DNA form, the CDR3 reads TGCGCCAGCAGCTTGGCCGCCGGGACAATTGAAGCTTTCTTT. Its protein product is CASSLAAGTIEAFF.

This clonotype was seen repeatedly, ten times or more. V usage is TRBV12-3 or TRBV12-4 and J usage is TRBJ2-1; 13 bases map to TRBD2. The CDR3 is made up of 15 amino acids. The junction had 8 bases not matched to a gene; V was cut back by 6 bases and J by 9 bases. DNA for the CDR3: TGTGCCAGCAGGTCACCGGGACTAGCGGGATTTGAGCAGTTCTTC. This translates into CASRSPGLAGFEQFF.

This clonotype turned up a few times. The DNA for the CDR3 is TGTGCCAGCAGCACCCACAGGGGGCGCGAGGGCTACGAGCAGTACTTC. Translating gives CASSTHRGREGYEQYF. This chain connects TRBV7-9 to TRBJ2-7; TRBD1 matches 9 bases. Losses at the gene ends were 5 bases for V and 3 bases for J; bases not matched to a gene: 11. CDR1 and CDR2 (germline): SEHNR, FQNEAQ (reference sequence). The CDR3 has 16 residues.

This clonotype came up a few times. This chain joins TRBV7-9 and TRBJ2-7; 7 bases line up with TRBD1. The V gene's germline CDR1 is SEHNR and CDR2 FQNEAQ (reference sequence). This CDR3 region has 16 residues. Germline trimming cut 5 bases from V and 3 bases from J; bases unmatched to any gene: 13. CDR3 DNA sequence: TGTGCCAGCAGCGGGAACTTAGGGAACAGGGGCTACGAGCAGTACTTC. This translates into CASSGNLGNRGYEQYF.

This clonotype was counted at least ten times. The CDR3 protein is CASSLRQGGRTGELFF. The CDR3 DNA reads as TGTGCCAGCAGCCTGAGACAGGGGGGCCGAACCGGGGAGCTGTTTTTT. This chain joins TRBV7-3 and TRBJ2-2, with 9 bases lining up with TRBD1. The CDR3 is 16 amino acids. Germline lookup yields CDR1 SGHTA and CDR2 FQGTGA. Losses at the gene ends were 5 bases for V and 5 bases for J; bases not matched to a gene: 9.

This clonotype was picked up a small number of times. The CDR3 protein is CASSETDPRRYGYTF. CDR3 nucleotides: TGTGCCAGCAGCGAGACCGATCCGAGACGCTATGGCTACACCTTC. This chain joins TRBV6-5 and TRBJ1-2; D is unclear. Germline lookup yields CDR1 MNHEY and CDR2 SVGAGI. The CDR3 has 15 amino acids. The V and J ends lost 6 bases and 4 bases respectively, with 18 bases between them.

The rearrangement joins TRBV6-2 or TRBV6-3 to TRBJ2-3, with D perhaps matching TRBD1 (5 bases). The CDR3 runs 16 residues. Germline assignment: CDR1 MNHEY and CDR2 SVGEGT. Trimming pared 5 bases from V and 2 bases from J, leaving 17 bases between. The CDR3 spells CASSTRFQGYTDTQYF. In DNA form, the CDR3 reads TGTGCCAGCAGTACCCGATTCCAGGGCTACACAGATACGCAGTATTTT.

This clonotype came up a few times. The gene calls are TRBV6-2 or TRBV6-3 and TRBJ2-4; 8 positions agree with TRBD1. The CDR3 sequence is 19 residues long. After removal of 5 bases from V and 0 bases from J, the junction contained 15 bases not matched to a gene. Germline values: CDR1 MNHEY, CDR2 SVGEGT. The CDR3 reads CASSPTETGVYLAKNIQYF. The CDR3 coding sequence is TGTGCCAGCAGTCCTACCGAGACAGGGGTCTACTTAGCCAAAAACATTCAGTACTTC.